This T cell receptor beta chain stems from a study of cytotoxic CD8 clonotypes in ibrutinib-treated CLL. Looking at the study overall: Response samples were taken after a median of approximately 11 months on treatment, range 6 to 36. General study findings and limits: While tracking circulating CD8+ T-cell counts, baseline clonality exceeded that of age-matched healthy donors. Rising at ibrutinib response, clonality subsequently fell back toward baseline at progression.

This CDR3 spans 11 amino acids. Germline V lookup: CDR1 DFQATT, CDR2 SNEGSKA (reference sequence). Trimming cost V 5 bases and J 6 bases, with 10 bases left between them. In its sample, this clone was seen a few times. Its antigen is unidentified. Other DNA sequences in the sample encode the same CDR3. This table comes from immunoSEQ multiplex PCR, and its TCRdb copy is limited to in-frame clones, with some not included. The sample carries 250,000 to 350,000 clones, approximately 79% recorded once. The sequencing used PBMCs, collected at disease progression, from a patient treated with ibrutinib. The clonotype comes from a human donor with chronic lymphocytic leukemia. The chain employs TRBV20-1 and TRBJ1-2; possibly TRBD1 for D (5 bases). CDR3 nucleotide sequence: TGCAGTGCTCGTACAGGAGATGGCTACACCTTC. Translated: CSARTGDGYTF.